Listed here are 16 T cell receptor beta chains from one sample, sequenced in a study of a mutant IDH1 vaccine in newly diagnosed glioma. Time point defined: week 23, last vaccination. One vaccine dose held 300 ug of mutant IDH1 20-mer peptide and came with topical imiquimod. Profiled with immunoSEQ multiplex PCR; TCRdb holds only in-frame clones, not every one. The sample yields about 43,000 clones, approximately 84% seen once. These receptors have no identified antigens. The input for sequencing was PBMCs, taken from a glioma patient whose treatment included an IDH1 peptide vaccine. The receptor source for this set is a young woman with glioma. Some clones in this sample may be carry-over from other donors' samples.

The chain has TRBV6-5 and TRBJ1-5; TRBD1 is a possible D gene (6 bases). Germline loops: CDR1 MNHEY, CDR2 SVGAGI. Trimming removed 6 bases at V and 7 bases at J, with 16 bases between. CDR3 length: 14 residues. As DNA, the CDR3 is TGTGCCAGCAGGCACCGGGGGCGAGAACAGCCCCAGCATTTT. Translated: CASRHRGREQPQHF.

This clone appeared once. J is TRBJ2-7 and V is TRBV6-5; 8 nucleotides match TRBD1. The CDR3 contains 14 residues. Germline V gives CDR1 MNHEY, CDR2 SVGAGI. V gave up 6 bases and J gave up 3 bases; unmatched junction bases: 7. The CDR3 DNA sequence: TGTGCCAGCAGAAAAGGACAGGGCCACTACGAGCAGTACTTC. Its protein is CASRKGQGHYEQYF.

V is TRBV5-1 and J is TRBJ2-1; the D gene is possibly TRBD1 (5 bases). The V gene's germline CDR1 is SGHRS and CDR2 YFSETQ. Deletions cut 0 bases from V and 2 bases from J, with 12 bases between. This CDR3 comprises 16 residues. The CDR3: CASSLGMGPTYNEQFF. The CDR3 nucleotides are TGCGCCAGCAGCTTGGGGATGGGGCCGACCTACAATGAGCAGTTCTTC.

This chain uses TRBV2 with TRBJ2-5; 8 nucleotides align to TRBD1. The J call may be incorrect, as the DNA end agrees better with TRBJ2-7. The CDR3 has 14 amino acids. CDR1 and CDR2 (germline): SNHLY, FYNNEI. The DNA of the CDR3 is TGTGCCAGCAGGAGACAGGGGTCTGTCTACGAGCAGTACTTC. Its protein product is CASRRQGSVYEQYF.

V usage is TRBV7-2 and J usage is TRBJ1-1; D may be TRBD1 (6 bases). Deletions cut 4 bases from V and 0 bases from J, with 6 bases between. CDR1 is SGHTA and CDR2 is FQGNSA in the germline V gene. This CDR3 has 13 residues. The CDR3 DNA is TGTGCCAGCAGCTCAGGGGTGAACACTGAAGCTTTCTTT. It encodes CASSSGVNTEAFF.

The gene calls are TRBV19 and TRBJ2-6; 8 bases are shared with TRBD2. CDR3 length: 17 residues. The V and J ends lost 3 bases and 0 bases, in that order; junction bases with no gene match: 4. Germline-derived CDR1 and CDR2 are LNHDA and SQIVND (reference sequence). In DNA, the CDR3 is TGTGCCAGTAGTATGGGGACTAGGGGCTCTGGGGCCAACGTCCTGACTTTC. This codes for CASSMGTRGSGANVLTF.

CDR3 nucleotide sequence: TGTGCAAGTCGCCACCTTAGACTAGCGTTCAGACAGCCCTACGAGCAGTACTTC. The encoded protein is CASRHLRLAFRQPYEQYF. The chain is built from TRBV12-2 and TRBJ2-7; the table's D call, TRBD2, has no DNA check behind it. TRBV12-2 is recorded as a pseudogene. This CDR3 has 18 amino acids.

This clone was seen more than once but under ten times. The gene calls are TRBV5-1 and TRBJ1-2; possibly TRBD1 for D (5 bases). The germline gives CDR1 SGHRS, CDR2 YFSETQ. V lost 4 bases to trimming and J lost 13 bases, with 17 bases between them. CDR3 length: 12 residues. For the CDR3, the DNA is TGCGCCAGCAGCCCTGGTGGAGAGGGACCCACCTTC. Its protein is CASSPGGEGPTF.

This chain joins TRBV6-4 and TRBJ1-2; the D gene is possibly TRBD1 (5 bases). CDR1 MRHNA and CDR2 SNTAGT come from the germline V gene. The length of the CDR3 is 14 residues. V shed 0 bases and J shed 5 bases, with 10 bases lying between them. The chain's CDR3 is CASSDSAGIYGYTF. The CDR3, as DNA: TGTGCCAGCAGTGACTCGGCAGGGATATATGGCTACACCTTC.

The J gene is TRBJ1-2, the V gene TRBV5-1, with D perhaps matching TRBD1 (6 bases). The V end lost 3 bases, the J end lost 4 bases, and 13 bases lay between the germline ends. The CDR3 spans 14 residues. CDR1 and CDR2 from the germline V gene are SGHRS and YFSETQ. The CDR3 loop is CASSSSGGAYGYTF. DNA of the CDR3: TGCGCCAGCAGCTCATCGGGGGGGGCCTATGGCTACACCTTC.

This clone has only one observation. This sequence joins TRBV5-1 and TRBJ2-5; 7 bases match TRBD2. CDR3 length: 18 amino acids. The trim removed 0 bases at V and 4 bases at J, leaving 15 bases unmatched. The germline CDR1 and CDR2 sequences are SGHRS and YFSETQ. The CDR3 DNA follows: TGCGCCAGCAGCTTGGTTGTGGGGGGGAAGAAGAGGGGAGAGACCCAGTACTTC. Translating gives CASSLVVGGKKRGETQYF. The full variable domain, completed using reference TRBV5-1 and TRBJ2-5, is KAGVTQTPRYLIKTRGQQVTLSCSPISGHRSVSWYQQTPGQGLQFLFEYFSETQRNKGNFPGRFSGRQFSNSRSEMNVSTLELGDSALYLCASSLVVGGKKRGETQYFGPGTRLLVL.

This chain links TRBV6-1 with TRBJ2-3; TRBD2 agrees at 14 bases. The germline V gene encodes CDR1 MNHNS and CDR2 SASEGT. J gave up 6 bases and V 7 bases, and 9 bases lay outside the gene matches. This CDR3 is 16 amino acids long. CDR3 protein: CASTETSGRAADTQYF. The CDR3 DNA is TGTGCCAGCACTGAGACTAGCGGGAGGGCGGCGGATACGCAGTATTTT.

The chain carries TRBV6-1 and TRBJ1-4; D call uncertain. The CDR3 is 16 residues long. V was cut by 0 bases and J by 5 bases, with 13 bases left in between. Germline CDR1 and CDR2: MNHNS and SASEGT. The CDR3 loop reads CASSEAPGRTNEKLFF. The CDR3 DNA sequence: TGTGCCAGCAGTGAAGCGCCGGGCAGGACCAATGAAAAACTGTTTTTT.

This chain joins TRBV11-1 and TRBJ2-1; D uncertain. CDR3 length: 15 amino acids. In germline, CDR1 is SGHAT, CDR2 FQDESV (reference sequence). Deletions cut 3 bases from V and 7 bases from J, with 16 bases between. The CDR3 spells CASSFLPGPQNEQFF. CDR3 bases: TGTGCCAGCAGCTTTCTCCCCGGGCCTCAGAATGAGCAGTTCTTC.

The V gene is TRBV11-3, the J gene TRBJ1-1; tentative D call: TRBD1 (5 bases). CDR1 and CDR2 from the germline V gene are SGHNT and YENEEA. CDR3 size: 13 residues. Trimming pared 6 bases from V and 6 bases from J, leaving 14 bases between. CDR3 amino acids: CASRVKGLAEAFF. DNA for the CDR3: TGTGCCAGCAGAGTAAAGGGGTTGGCTGAAGCTTTCTTT.

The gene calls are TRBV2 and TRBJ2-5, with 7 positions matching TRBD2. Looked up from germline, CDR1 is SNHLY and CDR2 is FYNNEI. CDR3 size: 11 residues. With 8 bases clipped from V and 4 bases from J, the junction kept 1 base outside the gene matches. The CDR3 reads CASGRGETQYF. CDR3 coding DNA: TGTGCCAGCGGGAGGGGAGAGACCCAGTACTTC.